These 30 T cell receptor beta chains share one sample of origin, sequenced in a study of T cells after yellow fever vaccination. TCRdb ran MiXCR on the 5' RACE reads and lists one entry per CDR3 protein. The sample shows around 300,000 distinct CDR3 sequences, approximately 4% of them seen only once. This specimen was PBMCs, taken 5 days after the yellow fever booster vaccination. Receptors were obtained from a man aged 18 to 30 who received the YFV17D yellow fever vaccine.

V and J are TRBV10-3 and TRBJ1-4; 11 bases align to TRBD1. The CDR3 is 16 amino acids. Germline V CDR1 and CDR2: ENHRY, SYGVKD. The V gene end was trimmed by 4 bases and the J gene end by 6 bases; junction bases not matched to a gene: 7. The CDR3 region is CAISGNLGQGDEKLFF. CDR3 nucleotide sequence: TGTGCCATCAGTGGGAACCTGGGACAGGGGGATGAAAAACTGTTTTTT.

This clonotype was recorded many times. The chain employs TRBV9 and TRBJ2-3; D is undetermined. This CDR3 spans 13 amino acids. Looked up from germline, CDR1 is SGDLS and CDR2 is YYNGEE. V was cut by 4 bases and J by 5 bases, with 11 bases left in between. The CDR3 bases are TGTGCCAGCAGCCCAAGGACGGGAGATACGCAGTATTTT. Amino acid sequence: CASSPRTGDTQYF.

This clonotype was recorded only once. CDR3 DNA: TGTGCCAGCAGCCGGACCGGGACAGGGGGGTCCACTGAAGCTTTCTTT. Its translation is CASSRTGTGGSTEAFF. The chain has TRBV12-3 or TRBV12-4 and TRBJ1-1; 11 bases fit TRBD1. With 6 bases clipped from V and 4 bases from J, the junction kept 10 bases outside the gene matches. This CDR3 comprises 16 residues.

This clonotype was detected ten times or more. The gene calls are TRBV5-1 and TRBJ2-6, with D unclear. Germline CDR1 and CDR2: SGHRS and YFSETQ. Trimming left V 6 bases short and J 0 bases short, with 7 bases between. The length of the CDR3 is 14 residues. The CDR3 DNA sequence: TGCGCCAGCAACCCGATCTCTGGGGCCAACGTCCTGACTTTC. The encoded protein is CASNPISGANVLTF.

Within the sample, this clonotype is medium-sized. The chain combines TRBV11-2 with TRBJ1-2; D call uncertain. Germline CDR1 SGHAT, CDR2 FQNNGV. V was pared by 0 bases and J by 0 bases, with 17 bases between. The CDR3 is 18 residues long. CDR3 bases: TGTGCCAGCAGCTTAGATCCCTTCTTAGGACGGCCTAACTATGGCTACACCTTC. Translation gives CASSLDPFLGRPNYGYTF. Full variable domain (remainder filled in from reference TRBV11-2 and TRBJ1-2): EAGVAQSPRYKIIEKRQSVAFWCNPISGHATLYWYQQILGQGPKLLIQFQNNGVVDDSQLPKDRFSAERLKGVDSTLKIQPAKLEDSAVYLCASSLDPFLGRPNYGYTFGSGTRLTVV.

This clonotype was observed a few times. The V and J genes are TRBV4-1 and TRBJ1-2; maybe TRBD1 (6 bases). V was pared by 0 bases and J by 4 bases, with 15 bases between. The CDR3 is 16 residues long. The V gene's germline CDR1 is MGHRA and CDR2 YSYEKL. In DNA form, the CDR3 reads TGCGCCAGCAGCCAAGAAAGAGAGACAGGCTTCTATGGCTACACCTTC. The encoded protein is CASSQERETGFYGYTF.

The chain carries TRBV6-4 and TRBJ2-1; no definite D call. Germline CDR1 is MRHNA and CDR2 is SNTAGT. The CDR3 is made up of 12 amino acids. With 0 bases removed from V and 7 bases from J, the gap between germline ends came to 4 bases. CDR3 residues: CASSDSENEQFF. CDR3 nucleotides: TGTGCCAGCAGTGACTCTGAGAATGAGCAGTTCTTC.

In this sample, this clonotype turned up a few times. The CDR3, as DNA: TGTGCCAGCAGTGAAGGGACTAGGACAGGGAGGTATGGCTACACCTTC. Amino acids: CASSEGTRTGRYGYTF. This chain uses TRBV2 with TRBJ1-2; 8 bases are a match to TRBD1. The trim removed 1 base at V and 5 bases at J, leaving 9 bases unmatched. From germline, CDR1 is SNHLY and CDR2 FYNNEI. This CDR3 region has 16 residues.

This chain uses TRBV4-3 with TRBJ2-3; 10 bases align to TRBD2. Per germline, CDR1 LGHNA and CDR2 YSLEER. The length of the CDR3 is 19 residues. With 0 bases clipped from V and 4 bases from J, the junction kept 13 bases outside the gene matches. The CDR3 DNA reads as TGCGCCAGCAGCCAAGATAATCTCGGAAGCGGGGGGGTTCCAGATACGCAGTATTTT. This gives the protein CASSQDNLGSGGVPDTQYF.

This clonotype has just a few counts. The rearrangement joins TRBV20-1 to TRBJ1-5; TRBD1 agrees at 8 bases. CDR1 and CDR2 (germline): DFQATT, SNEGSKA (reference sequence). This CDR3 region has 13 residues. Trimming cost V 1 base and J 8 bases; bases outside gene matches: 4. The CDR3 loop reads CSARGDRNKPQHF. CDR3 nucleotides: TGCAGTGCTAGAGGGGACAGGAATAAGCCCCAGCATTTT.

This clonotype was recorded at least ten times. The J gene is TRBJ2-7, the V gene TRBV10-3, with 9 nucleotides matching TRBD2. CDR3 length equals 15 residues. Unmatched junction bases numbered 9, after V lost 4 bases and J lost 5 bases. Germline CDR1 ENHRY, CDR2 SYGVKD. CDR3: CAISGTAGGPHEQYF. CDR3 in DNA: TGTGCCATCAGTGGAACGGCGGGGGGGCCACACGAGCAGTACTTC.

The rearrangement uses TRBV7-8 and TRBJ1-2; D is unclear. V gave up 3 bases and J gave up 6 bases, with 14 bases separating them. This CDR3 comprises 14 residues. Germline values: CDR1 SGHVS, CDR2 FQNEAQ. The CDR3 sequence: CASSLSRGAHGYTF. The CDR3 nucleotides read TGTGCCAGCAGCTTGTCCCGGGGTGCGCATGGCTACACCTTC.

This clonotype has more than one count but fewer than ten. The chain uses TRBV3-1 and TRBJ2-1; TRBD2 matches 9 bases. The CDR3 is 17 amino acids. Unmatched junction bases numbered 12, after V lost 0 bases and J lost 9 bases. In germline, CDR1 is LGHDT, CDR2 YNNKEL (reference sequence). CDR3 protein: CASSQDVWTSERSEQFF. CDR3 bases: TGTGCCAGCAGCCAAGATGTCTGGACTAGCGAGAGGAGTGAGCAGTTCTTC.

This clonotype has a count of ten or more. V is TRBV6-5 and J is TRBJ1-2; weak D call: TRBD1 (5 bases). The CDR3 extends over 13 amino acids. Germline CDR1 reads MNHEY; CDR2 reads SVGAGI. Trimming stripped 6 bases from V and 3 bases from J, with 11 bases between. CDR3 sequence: CASSPGGYYGYTF. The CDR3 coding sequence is TGTGCCAGCAGCCCCGGGGGATACTATGGCTACACCTTC.

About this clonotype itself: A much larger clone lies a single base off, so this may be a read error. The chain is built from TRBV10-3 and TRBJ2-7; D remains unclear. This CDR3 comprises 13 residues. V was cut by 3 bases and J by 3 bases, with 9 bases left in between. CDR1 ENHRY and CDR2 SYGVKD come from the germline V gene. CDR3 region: CAISESPYYEQYF. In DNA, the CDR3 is TGTGCCATCAGTGAATCACCTTACTACGAGCAGTACTTC.

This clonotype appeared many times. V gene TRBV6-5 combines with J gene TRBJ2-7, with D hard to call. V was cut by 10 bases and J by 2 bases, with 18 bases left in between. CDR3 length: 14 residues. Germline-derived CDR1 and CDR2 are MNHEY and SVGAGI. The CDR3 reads CANGVRRSPYEQYV. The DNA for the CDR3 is TGTGCCAACGGAGTTCGGCGGTCTCCCTACGAGCAGTACGTC.

CDR3 nucleotide sequence: TGCGCCAGCAGCTTGGCCTATGCGAACACTGAAGCTTTCTTT. The encoded protein is CASSLAYANTEAFF. The gene calls are TRBV5-1 and TRBJ1-1, with D unclear. The CDR3 loop spans 14 amino acids. V was cut by 0 bases and J by 1 base, with 7 bases left in between. The germline V gene has CDR1 SGHRS and CDR2 YFSETQ.

The CDR3 DNA reads TGTGCCAGCAGCCAAGAGGAGGGAAGTGCGGGTGAGCAGTTCTTC. The encoded protein is CASSQEEGSAGEQFF. The gene calls are TRBV4-2 and TRBJ2-1; a possible D gene is TRBD2 (6 bases). The CDR3 spans 15 residues. CDR1 is LGHNA, CDR2 YNFKEQ, per germline. Trimming removed 0 bases from V and 9 bases from J, with 15 bases in between.

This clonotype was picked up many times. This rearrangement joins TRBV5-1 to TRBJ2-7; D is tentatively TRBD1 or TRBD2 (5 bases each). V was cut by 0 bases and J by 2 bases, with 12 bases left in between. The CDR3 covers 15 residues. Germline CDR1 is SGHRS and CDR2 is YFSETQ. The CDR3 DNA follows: TGCGCCAGCAGCTTGGGGGGGTTTAATCCCTACGAGCAGTACTTC. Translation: CASSLGGFNPYEQYF. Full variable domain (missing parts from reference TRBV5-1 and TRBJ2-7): KAGVTQTPRYLIKTRGQQVTLSCSPISGHRSVSWYQQTPGQGLQFLFEYFSETQRNKGNFPGRFSGRQFSNSRSEMNVSTLELGDSALYLCASSLGGFNPYEQYFGPGTRLTVT.

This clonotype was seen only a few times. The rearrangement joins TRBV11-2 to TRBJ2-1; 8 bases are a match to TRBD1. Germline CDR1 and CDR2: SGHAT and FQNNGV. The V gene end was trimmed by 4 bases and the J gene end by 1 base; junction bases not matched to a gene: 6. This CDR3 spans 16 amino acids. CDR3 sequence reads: CASSSRQGISYNEQFF. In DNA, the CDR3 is TGTGCCAGCAGCTCCCGACAGGGGATTTCCTACAATGAGCAGTTCTTC.

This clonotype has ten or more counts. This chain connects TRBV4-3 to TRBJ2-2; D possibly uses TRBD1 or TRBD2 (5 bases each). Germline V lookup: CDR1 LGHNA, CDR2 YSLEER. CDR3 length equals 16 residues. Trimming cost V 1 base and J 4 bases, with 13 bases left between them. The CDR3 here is CASSQAQGASTGELFF. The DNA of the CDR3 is TGCGCCAGCAGCCAAGCCCAGGGAGCCTCCACCGGGGAGCTGTTTTTT.

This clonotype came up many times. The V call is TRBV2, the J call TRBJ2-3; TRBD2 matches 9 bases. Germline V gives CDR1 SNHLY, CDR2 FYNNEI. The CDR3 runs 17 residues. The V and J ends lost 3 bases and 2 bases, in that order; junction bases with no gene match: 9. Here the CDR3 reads CASSETLTGLATDTQYF. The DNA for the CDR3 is TGTGCCAGCAGTGAGACCTTGACGGGACTAGCCACAGATACGCAGTATTTT.

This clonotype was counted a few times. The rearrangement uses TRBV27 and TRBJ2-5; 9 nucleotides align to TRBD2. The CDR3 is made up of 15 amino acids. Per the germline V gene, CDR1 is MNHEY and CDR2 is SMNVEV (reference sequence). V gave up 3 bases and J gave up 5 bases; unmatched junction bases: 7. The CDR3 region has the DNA TGTGCCAGCAGTTTGGGTAGCGGGGGTCTGGAGACCCAGTACTTC. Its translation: CASSLGSGGLETQYF.

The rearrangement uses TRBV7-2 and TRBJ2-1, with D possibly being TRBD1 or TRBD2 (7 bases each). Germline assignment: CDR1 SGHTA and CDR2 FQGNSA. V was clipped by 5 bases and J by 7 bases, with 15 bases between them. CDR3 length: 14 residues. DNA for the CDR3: TGTGCCAGCAGCCCCCAGGGGGGGAGGAATGAGCAGTTCTTC. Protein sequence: CASSPQGGRNEQFF. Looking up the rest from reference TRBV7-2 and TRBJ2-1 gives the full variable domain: GAGVSQSPSNKVTEKGKDVELRCDPISGHTALYWYRQSLGQGLEFLIYFQGNSAPDKSGLPSDRFSAERTGGSVSTLTIQRTQQEDSAVYLCASSPQGGRNEQFFGPGTRLTVL.

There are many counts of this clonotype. The CDR3 nucleotides are TGTGCCAGCAGTGAATCAAACAGGGCAATCGACAATCAGCCCCAGCATTTT. Residues: CASSESNRAIDNQPQHF. This chain joins TRBV25-1 and TRBJ1-5; tentatively, D is TRBD1 (6 bases). The CDR3 loop spans 17 amino acids. V lost 1 base to trimming and J lost 3 bases, with 16 bases between them. CDR1 and CDR2 from the germline V gene are MGHDK and SYGVNS.

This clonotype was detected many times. CDR3 loop: CASSPEGGREQYF. The CDR3 DNA reads TGCGCCAGCAGCCCCGAGGGGGGTCGCGAGCAGTACTTC. The genes are TRBV4-1 and TRBJ2-7; D may be TRBD1 or TRBD2 (6 bases each). The length of the CDR3 is 13 residues. Germline values: CDR1 MGHRA, CDR2 YSYEKL. Trimming removed 4 bases from V and 6 bases from J, with 13 bases in between.

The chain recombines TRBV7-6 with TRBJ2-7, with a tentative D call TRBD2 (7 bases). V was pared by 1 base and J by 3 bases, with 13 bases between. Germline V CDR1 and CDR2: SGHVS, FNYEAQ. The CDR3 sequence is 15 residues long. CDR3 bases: TGTGCCAGCAGCTTAGGGTCCGGGGGGCACTACGAGCAGTACGTC. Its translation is CASSLGSGGHYEQYV.

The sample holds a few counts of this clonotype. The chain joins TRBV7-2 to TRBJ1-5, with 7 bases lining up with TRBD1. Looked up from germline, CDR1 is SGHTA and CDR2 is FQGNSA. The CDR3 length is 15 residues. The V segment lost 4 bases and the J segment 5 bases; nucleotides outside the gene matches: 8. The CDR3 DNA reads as TGTGCCAGCAGCTCGGCGGGACAGACGTATCAGCCCCAGCATTTT. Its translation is CASSSAGQTYQPQHF.

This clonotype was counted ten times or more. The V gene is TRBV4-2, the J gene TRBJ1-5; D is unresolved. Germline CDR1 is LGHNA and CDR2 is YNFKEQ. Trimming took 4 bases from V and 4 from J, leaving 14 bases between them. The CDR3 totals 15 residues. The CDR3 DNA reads TGTGCCAGCAGCCGGATAGACGGCCCAAATCAGCCCCAGCATTTT. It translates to CASSRIDGPNQPQHF.

CDR3 protein: CASSPDGYYEQYV. DNA of the CDR3: TGTGCCAGCAGCCCGGACGGGTACTACGAGCAGTACGTC. The rearrangement uses TRBV7-2 and TRBJ2-7; no clear D gene. Germline V gives CDR1 SGHTA, CDR2 FQGNSA. CDR3 length: 13 residues. The V end was cut by 5 bases, the J end by 3 bases, with 11 bases between.